The 23 T cell receptor beta chains in this list originate from one sample, sequenced in a study of T-cell reconstitution after alpha-beta-depleted transplantation in children. TCRbeta library construction was performed incorporating unique molecular identifiers. MiXCR was run by TCRdb on the PCR reads, yielding one entry per CDR3 protein. The sample has about 610,000 distinct CDR3 sequences, about 10% seen once. The source was PBMCs from the stem cell graft donor, collected from the stem cell graft. All receptors derive from a human donor who donated a stem cell graft to a child with acute myeloid leukemia.

The chain recombines TRBV12-3 or TRBV12-4 with TRBJ2-5, with 10 bases lining up with TRBD1. This CDR3 has 15 residues. Trimming took 5 bases from V and 5 from J; bases not matched to a gene: 8. Here the CDR3 reads CASSAGQGMVETQYF. As DNA, the CDR3 is TGTGCCAGCAGTGCGGGACAGGGGATGGTGGAGACCCAGTACTTC.

This clonotype showed up many times. The chain uses TRBV27 and TRBJ2-1; 12 bases map to TRBD2. The trim removed 6 bases at V and 7 bases at J, leaving 10 bases unmatched. The CDR3 loop spans 16 amino acids. Germline CDR1 reads MNHEY; CDR2 reads SMNVEV (reference sequence). CDR3 sequence: CASSLPALAGGNEQFF. The DNA for the CDR3 is TGTGCCAGCAGCCTCCCCGCACTAGCGGGAGGAAATGAGCAGTTCTTC.

At least ten counts were recorded for this clonotype. The gene calls are TRBV4-2 and TRBJ2-5, with TRBD2 matching 15 bases. V lost 4 bases, J lost 3 bases, and 6 bases stayed unmatched. Germline assignment: CDR1 LGHNA and CDR2 YNFKEQ. CDR3 length: 17 residues. The CDR3: CASSRGTSGRKEETQYF. The CDR3 nucleotides are TGTGCCAGCAGCCGGGGGACTAGCGGGAGGAAGGAAGAGACCCAGTACTTC.

Remarks on this clonotype: Lacking the conserved final phenylalanine or tryptophan, this CDR3 likely reflects a read error. No DNA is shown, since the ends of the CDR3 on it are uncertain; the CDR3 is the one TCRdb lists. The genes are TRBV15 and TRBJ1-2. Termini included, the CDR3 measures 13 amino acids. The V gene's germline CDR1 is LNHNV and CDR2 YYDKDF (reference sequence). CDR3 residues: CATSRDFTAVPFL.

CDR3 nucleotide sequence: TGTGCCAGCAGCCACACGCTAGCGGGAGCCTCCTACGAGCAGTACTTC. Protein sequence: CASSHTLAGASYEQYF. The chain employs TRBV6-2 or TRBV6-3 and TRBJ2-7, with TRBD2 matching over 10 bases. CDR3 length: 16 amino acids. V gave up 6 bases and J gave up 0 bases; unmatched junction bases: 8. Germline CDR1 reads MNHEY; CDR2 reads SVGEGT.

This clonotype was counted between two and nine times. This chain links TRBV28 with TRBJ2-1, with 8 bases matching TRBD1. The V and J ends lost 6 bases and 9 bases, in that order; junction bases with no gene match: 16. The CDR3 runs 16 residues. Germline V lookup: CDR1 MDHEN, CDR2 SYDVKM. The CDR3 coding sequence is TGTGCCAGCAGGGCTCAGGGGGCGAGTGGAAAAGGTGAGCAGTTCTTC. This codes for CASRAQGASGKGEQFF. Combining the CDR3 with reference TRBV28 and TRBJ2-1 gives the whole variable domain DVKVTQSSRYLVKRTGEKVFLECVQDMDHENMFWYRQDPGLGLRLIYFSYDVKMKEKGDIPEGYSVSREKKERFSLILESASTNQTSMYLCASRAQGASGKGEQFFGPGTRLTVL.

This clonotype was counted at least ten times. This chain joins TRBV29-1 and TRBJ2-5; 11 nucleotides match TRBD2. The trim removed 6 bases at V and 4 bases at J, leaving 7 bases unmatched. The V gene's germline CDR1 is SQVTM and CDR2 ANQGSEA. The CDR3 extends over 14 amino acids. The CDR3 coding sequence is TGCAGCGTCGTACTAGCGGGAGTGGGAGAGACCCAGTACTTC. It specifies CSVVLAGVGETQYF.

The chain uses TRBV12-3 or TRBV12-4 and TRBJ2-1; 11 nucleotides line up with TRBD2. This CDR3 spans 15 amino acids. J was trimmed by 8 bases and V by 3 bases; bases with no gene match: 6. The CDR3 loop is CASSFTSGSSDEQFF. The CDR3 nucleotides read TGTGCCAGCAGTTTCACTAGCGGGAGTTCCGATGAGCAGTTCTTC.

The chain couples TRBV7-2 to TRBJ2-1, with 10 bases that match TRBD2. There are 15 residues in the CDR3. Germline V lookup: CDR1 SGHTA, CDR2 FQGNSA. The ends lost 5 bases at V and 10 bases at J; junction bases unmatched: 11. This CDR3 reads CASSRRTSGLREQFF. The CDR3 DNA reads TGTGCCAGCAGCCGAAGGACTAGCGGCCTCAGGGAGCAGTTCTTC.

The V gene is TRBV19, the J gene TRBJ2-2, with 8 bases lining up with TRBD1. Germline V gene lookup returns CDR1 LNHDA and CDR2 SQIVND (reference sequence). There are 13 residues in the CDR3. V shed 5 bases, J shed 6 bases, and the junction held 2 bases outside the gene matches. The CDR3 sequence is CASSDRGPGELFF. The CDR3 coding sequence is TGTGCCAGTAGTGACAGGGGCCCCGGGGAGCTGTTTTTT.

Worth noting for this clonotype: The junction does not match germline at one end; this may be a read error. V usage is TRBV20-1 and J usage is TRBJ2-7; 12 nucleotides match TRBD1. The CDR3 covers 16 residues. Germline lookup yields CDR1 DFQATT and CDR2 SNEGSKA (reference sequence). The CDR3 is CCARVSGTGGGYEQYF. The CDR3 DNA reads TGCTGTGCTAGAGTTTCCGGGACAGGGGGCGGGTACGAGCAGTACTTC.

The sample holds a few counts of this clonotype. DNA of the CDR3: TGCAGCGTTGAATATTCGTCGGATCAGCCCCAGCATTTT. Translated, it gives CSVEYSSDQPQHF. V usage is TRBV29-1 and J usage is TRBJ1-5; D gene ambiguous. The CDR3 extends over 13 amino acids. CDR1 is SQVTM, CDR2 ANQGSEA, per germline. Trimming left V 2 bases short and J 5 bases short, with 10 bases between.

This clonotype showed up many times. The J gene is TRBJ1-1, the V gene TRBV5-1; D unclear. This CDR3 comprises 14 residues. The germline V gene encodes CDR1 SGHRS and CDR2 YFSETQ. Trimming shortened V by 1 base and J by 2 bases, and 9 bases separated the two germline ends. The chain's CDR3 is CASSLQPTNTEAFF. CDR3 in DNA: TGCGCCAGCAGCTTGCAGCCGACTAACACTGAAGCTTTCTTT.

This clonotype was observed a few times. CDR3 protein: CASSPPELAGEETQYF. The CDR3 DNA reads as TGTGCCAGCAGCCCTCCAGAACTAGCGGGAGAAGAGACCCAGTACTTC. V gene TRBV7-9 combines with J gene TRBJ2-5, with 11 positions matching TRBD2. The CDR3 loop spans 16 amino acids. Unmatched junction bases numbered 8, after V lost 5 bases and J lost 3 bases. Germline lookup yields CDR1 SEHNR and CDR2 FQNEAQ (reference sequence).

This chain joins TRBV28 and TRBJ2-7, with TRBD2 matching 10 bases. CDR1 MDHEN and CDR2 SYDVKM come from the germline V gene. Losses at the gene ends were 5 bases for V and 0 bases for J; bases not matched to a gene: 7. The CDR3 runs to 16 residues. In DNA form, the CDR3 reads TGTGCCAGCAGTGCAACTAGCGGGGCTTTCTCCTACGAGCAGTACTTC. Residues: CASSATSGAFSYEQYF.

This clonotype was detected many times. V and J are TRBV29-1 and TRBJ2-4; D might be TRBD1 (5 bases). Per the germline V gene, CDR1 is SQVTM and CDR2 is ANQGSEA. The V end was cut by 5 bases, the J end by 0 bases, with 26 bases between. CDR3 length: 19 amino acids. The CDR3 coding sequence is TGCAGCGTTCATACCGCCCTTGACAGAATCTTTCTAGCCAAAAACATTCAGTACTTC. Translated, it gives CSVHTALDRIFLAKNIQYF.

This clonotype was seen more than once but under ten times. The chain employs TRBV12-3 or TRBV12-4 and TRBJ2-3; TRBD1 or TRBD2 may be the D gene (5 bases each). The CDR3 is made up of 12 amino acids. Trimming removed 3 bases at V and 11 bases at J, with 12 bases between. CDR3 loop: CASSFWGPLQYF. DNA for the CDR3: TGTGCCAGCAGTTTTTGGGGACCACTGCAGTATTTT.

This clonotype came up many times. CDR3 bases: TGTGCCAGCAGTTACTCGGGACTAGCGGGAGGTGTGGAGACCCAGTACTTC. Its protein is CASSYSGLAGGVETQYF. The chain employs TRBV6-5 and TRBJ2-5, with 15 positions matching TRBD2. From germline, CDR1 is MNHEY and CDR2 SVGAGI. CDR3 length: 17 residues. Germline trimming cut 0 bases from V and 5 bases from J; bases unmatched to any gene: 4.

The chain combines TRBV2 with TRBJ1-1; 7 positions agree with TRBD1. Unmatched junction bases numbered 8, after V lost 6 bases and J lost 4 bases. The CDR3 sequence is 14 residues long. CDR1 SNHLY and CDR2 FYNNEI come from the germline V gene. The CDR3, as DNA: TGTGCCAGCAGCCCGGAGCAGGGGGGCACTGAAGCTTTCTTT. This translates into CASSPEQGGTEAFF.

This chain connects TRBV29-1 to TRBJ1-2; 7 bases map to TRBD1. Per the germline V gene, CDR1 is SQVTM and CDR2 is ANQGSEA. This CDR3 region has 15 residues. V trimming: 6 bases; J trimming: 7 bases; junction bases outside the gene matches: 17. The DNA of the CDR3 is TGCAGCGTCAAAGGGGGTACGGGGACAGTTATTGGCTACACCTTC. The encoded protein is CSVKGGTGTVIGYTF.

This rearrangement joins TRBV20-1 to TRBJ2-5, with 14 positions matching TRBD2. This CDR3 has 16 amino acids. The germline V gene has CDR1 DFQATT and CDR2 SNEGSKA (reference sequence). J lost 1 base, V lost 6 bases, and 7 bases had no gene match. As DNA, the CDR3 is TGCAGTGCACCGGGACTAGCGGGAGATTTCCAAGAGACCCAGTACTTC. Its translation: CSAPGLAGDFQETQYF.

The chain uses TRBV5-1 and TRBJ2-1; the match to TRBD1 covers 7 bases. The V gene's germline CDR1 is SGHRS and CDR2 YFSETQ. Germline trimming cut 1 base from V and 2 bases from J; bases unmatched to any gene: 3. The CDR3 is 15 amino acids. CDR3 loop: CASSLTGVPYNEQFF. The CDR3, as DNA: TGCGCCAGCAGCTTGACAGGGGTTCCCTACAATGAGCAGTTCTTC.

The rearrangement uses TRBV7-2 and TRBJ1-1; 12 positions agree with TRBD1. The CDR3 runs 15 residues. The V gene's germline CDR1 is SGHTA and CDR2 FQGNSA. V shed 0 bases, J shed 4 bases, and the junction held 0 bases outside the gene matches. This chain's CDR3 is CASSLAGQGATEAFF. The CDR3 nucleotides are TGTGCCAGCAGCTTAGCGGGACAGGGGGCCACTGAAGCTTTCTTT. Looking up the rest from reference TRBV7-2 and TRBJ1-1 gives the full variable domain: GAGVSQSPSNKVTEKGKDVELRCDPISGHTALYWYRQSLGQGLEFLIYFQGNSAPDKSGLPSDRFSAERTGGSVSTLTIQRTQQEDSAVYLCASSLAGQGATEAFFGQGTRLTVV.